This entry features one T cell receptor beta chain sequence. The specificity of this receptor is unknown. No much larger clone exists at a distance of one base, and base qualities are not known. The immunoSEQ multiplex PCR, with forward primers for 54 TRBV segments and reverse primers for 13 TRBJ segments, was used to amplify TCRB CDR3 regions. Deep resolution, with a target of 200,000 T cell genomes, was applied to the sequencing of pre-culture CD4+ samples. Sequencing of amplicons was performed on an Illumina HiSeq System, and 87 bp reads covering the CDR3 were generated. Under the source paper's analysis protocol: Correction for PCR and sequencing errors was applied to reads, and CDR3 regions were defined through alignment to IMGT reference sequences. Synthetic template pools were used to estimate template counts and unique rearrangement counts. Clonality was calculated as 1 minus Pielou's evenness. The Daley-Smith estimator was used to estimate richness. Repertoire overlap was measured with Morisita's index. A clone counted as low-abundance if it appeared in cultured samples but went undetected in the pre-culture repertoire of the same donor. As stored in TCRdb, this immuneACCESS dataset retains in-frame rearrangements with V and J assigned. A fraction of the clones does not appear; measured against another copy, unresolved V genes explain less than half of the discrepancy, and the remainder lacks a known reason. V and J calls and clone size are copied from that table; D and trimming were computed from the DNA. Present in this sample are about 89,000 clones, around 86% of which were seen just once. The ten largest clonotypes hold around 1.7% of the sample.

Untouched CD4+ T cells were isolated from Ficoll-separated PBMC by magnetic bead negative selection, reaching an average purity of around 98%. Magnetic beads were used to isolate untouched CD4+ T cells from Ficoll-separated PBMC, giving roughly 98% purity with negligible CD8+ contamination. Donors were a few healthy blood donors whose buffy coats supplied peripheral blood mononuclear cells. All three donors were CMV seronegative. The DNeasy Blood & Tissue Kit was used for extraction of genomic DNA. Genomic DNA from sorted CD137+CD4+ cells and from pre-culture CD4+ baseline samples of each subject was subjected to TCRB sequencing. This entry belongs to a study of T cell repertoires and HLA-DP antigens (dated by TCRdb to between 2018 and 2020). With respect to the entire study: Using HeLa cells transduced to present allogeneic HLA-DP, the study set up an in vitro model of CD4+ T cell alloreactivity. The two alloantigens modelled structurally similar versus dissimilar alloantigens, differing from self at one and under 11 peptide-binding groove amino acids, respectively. The three donors were two male and one female, with ages ranging from the 18-to-29 to the 60-to-69 age band. An average DNA input of about 220 ng was used for sorted CD137+CD4+ samples, compared with roughly 1,300 ng for pre-culture CD4+ samples. Overall study outcomes, separate from this receptor: Limitations were identified as the inclusion of only a few donors, the use of a non-physiological HeLa antigen-presenting system, and the use of total CD4+ responder cells. Separate analysis of naive and memory CD4+ repertoires was not performed. Similar clonality (about 0.39) was observed for sorted CD137+ cells against both alloantigens, and this clonality was much higher than that observed in pre-culture samples (around 0.036). Clones undetected before culture had an average cumulative frequency of around 40% against one allele versus 50% to 55% against the other.

The CDR3 numbers 14 residues from cysteine through phenylalanine. The retained sequence is limited to the CDR3, 42 bases, with the frame set at the first base. V loses 3 bases of germline sequence and J loses 4 bases, and the interval between the two ends is 11 bases. From the germline V gene (reference sequence), CDR1 is SGHNT and CDR2 is YYREEE. Specimen: CD4+ T cells from PBMCs. This clonotype was obtained from a man aged 50 to 60 in good health and CMV-seronegative. The chain uses TRBV5-4 and TRBJ1-3; tentative D gene TRBD1, with 5 bases matching. The sequence in DNA is TGTGCCAGCAGCTCTGAGGGGCGGGGAAACACCATATATTTT. It translates as CASSSEGRGNTIYF.